Listed below are T cell receptor beta chains from one sample, sequenced in a study of CD8+CD57+ T cells in acquired aplastic anemia. TCRdb recomputed calls from the reads with MiXCR, one row per CDR3 protein. The sample lists just over 200,000 distinct CDR3 sequences, 65% occurring once. The specimen was sorted CD4+, CD8+, or CD8+CD57+ T cells (not recorded which) from PBMCs. The source is a human donor with aplastic anemia. CDR3s leave out the opening cysteine and the closing phenylalanine or tryptophan. A D gene is named only where the DNA matches it firmly.

v_gene: TRBV5-6; d_gene: TRBD1; j_gene: TRBJ2-2; CDR3aa: ASSLGGTGNTEELF
v_gene: TRBV19; d_gene: TRBD1; j_gene: TRBJ2-7; CDR3aa: ASSPGQGRH
v_gene: TRBV7-9; d_gene: TRBD1; j_gene: TRBJ1-2; CDR3aa: ASSVTGSVGYT
v_gene: TRBV10-3; d_gene: -; j_gene: TRBJ2-2; CDR3aa: APHPYSGAGIGELF
v_gene: TRBV6-5; d_gene: TRBD1; j_gene: TRBJ1-4; CDR3aa: ASSMTGSNEKLF
v_gene: TRBV29-1; d_gene: -; j_gene: TRBJ2-7; CDR3aa: SVGGSGVYEQY
v_gene: TRBV7-9; d_gene: TRBD1; j_gene: TRBJ2-1; CDR3aa: ASSLTGGWDNEQF
v_gene: TRBV5-1; d_gene: TRBD1; j_gene: TRBJ2-7; CDR3aa: ASSTNRGSYEQY
v_gene: TRBV20-1; d_gene: -; j_gene: TRBJ1-6; CDR3aa: SASEGSYSPLH
v_gene: TRBV4-1; d_gene: -; j_gene: TRBJ1-4; CDR3aa: ASSQDQVGGWEDNEKLF
v_gene: TRBV15; d_gene: TRBD1; j_gene: TRBJ2-1; CDR3aa: ATYGTEYNEQF
v_gene: TRBV2; d_gene: -; j_gene: TRBJ2-5; CDR3aa: ASSESQGSGTQY
v_gene: TRBV6-5; d_gene: TRBD2; j_gene: TRBJ2-3; CDR3aa: ASNVNSGGAADTQY
v_gene: TRBV25-1; d_gene: -; j_gene: TRBJ2-2; CDR3aa: ASSDAPAGRTGELF
v_gene: TRBV7-3; d_gene: -; j_gene: TRBJ1-1; CDR3aa: ASSPIPEGMAF
v_gene: TRBV20-1; d_gene: TRBD1; j_gene: TRBJ2-7; CDR3aa: SARGGGQGARSYEQY
v_gene: TRBV5-1; d_gene: -; j_gene: TRBJ2-6; CDR3aa: ASSPAETYSGANVLT
v_gene: TRBV29-1; d_gene: -; j_gene: TRBJ2-3; CDR3aa: SVETGDRTDTQY
v_gene: TRBV19; d_gene: TRBD1; j_gene: TRBJ1-5; CDR3aa: ASSGQGGGQPQH
v_gene: TRBV20-1; d_gene: -; j_gene: TRBJ2-7; CDR3aa: SARNNGAEQY